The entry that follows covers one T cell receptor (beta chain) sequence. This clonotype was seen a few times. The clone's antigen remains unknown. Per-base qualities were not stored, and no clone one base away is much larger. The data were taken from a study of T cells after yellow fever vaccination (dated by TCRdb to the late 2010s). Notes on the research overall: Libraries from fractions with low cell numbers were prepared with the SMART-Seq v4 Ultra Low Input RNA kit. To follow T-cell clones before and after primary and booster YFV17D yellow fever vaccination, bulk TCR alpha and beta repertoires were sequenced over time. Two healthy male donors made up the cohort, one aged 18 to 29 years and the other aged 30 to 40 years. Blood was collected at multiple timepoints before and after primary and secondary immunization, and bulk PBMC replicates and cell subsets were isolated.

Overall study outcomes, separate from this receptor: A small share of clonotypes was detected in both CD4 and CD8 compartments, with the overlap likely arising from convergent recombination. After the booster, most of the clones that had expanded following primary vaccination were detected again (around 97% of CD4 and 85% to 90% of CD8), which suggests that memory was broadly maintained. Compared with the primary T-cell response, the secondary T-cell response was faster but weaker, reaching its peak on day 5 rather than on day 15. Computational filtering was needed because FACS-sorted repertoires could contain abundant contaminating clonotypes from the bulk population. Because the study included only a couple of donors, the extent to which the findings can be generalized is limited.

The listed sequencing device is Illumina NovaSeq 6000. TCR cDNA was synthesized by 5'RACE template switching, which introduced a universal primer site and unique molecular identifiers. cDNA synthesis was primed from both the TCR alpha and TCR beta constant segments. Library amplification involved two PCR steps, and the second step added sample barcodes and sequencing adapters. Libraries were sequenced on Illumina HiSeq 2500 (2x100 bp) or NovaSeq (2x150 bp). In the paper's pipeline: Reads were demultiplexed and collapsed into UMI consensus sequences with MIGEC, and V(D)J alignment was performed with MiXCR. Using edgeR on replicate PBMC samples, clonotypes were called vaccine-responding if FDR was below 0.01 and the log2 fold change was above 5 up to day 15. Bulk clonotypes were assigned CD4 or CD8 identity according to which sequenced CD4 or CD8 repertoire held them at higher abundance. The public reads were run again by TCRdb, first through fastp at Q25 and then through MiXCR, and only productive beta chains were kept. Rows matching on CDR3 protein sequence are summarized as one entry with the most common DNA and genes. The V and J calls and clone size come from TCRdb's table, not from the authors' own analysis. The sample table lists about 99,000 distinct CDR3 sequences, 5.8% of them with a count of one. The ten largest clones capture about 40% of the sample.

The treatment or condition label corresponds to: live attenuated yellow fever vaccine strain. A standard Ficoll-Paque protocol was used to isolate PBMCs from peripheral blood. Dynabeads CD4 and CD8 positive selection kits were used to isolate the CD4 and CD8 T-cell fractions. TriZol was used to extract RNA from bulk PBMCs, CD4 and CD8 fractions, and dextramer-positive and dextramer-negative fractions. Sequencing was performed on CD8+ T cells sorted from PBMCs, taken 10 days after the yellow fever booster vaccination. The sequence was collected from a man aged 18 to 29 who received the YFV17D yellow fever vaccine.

The CDR3 protein sequence reads: CASSQEGGTYNSPLHF. The DNA is TGTGCCAGCAGCCAAGAAGGTGGCACTTATAATTCACCCCTCCACTTT. The rearrangement combines TRBV3-1 with TRBJ1-6; the D gene cannot be resolved reliably. CDR1 is given as LGHDT and CDR2 as YNNKEL, both from the germline V gene (reference sequence). The CDR3 runs 16 residues from the cysteine to the phenylalanine. Just CDR3 DNA is preserved here, 48 bases in frame from base 1. The trim is 0 bases for V and 4 bases for J, with a gap of 10 bases between the germline ends.